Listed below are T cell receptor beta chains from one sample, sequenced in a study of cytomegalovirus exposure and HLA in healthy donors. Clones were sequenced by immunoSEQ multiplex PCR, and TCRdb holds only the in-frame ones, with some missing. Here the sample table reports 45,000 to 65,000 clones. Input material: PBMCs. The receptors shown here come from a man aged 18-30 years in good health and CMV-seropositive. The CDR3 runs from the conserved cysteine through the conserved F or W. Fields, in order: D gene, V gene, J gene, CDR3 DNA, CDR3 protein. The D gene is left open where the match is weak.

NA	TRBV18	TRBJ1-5	TGTGCCAGCTCACCCAACTCGGGCCAAGGGGCCCAGCATTTT	CASSPNSGQGAQHF
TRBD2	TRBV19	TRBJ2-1	TGTGCCAGTAGTATAGATCTTGTAGCGGGAGTGCAGTTCTTC	CASSIDLVAGVQFF
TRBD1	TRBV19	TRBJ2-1	TGTGCCAGTAGTCCTCAAATGGGACAGGGCAACAATGAGCAGTTCTTC	CASSPQMGQGNNEQFF
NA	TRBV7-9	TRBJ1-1	TGTGCCAGCAGCTTACTGCCAGGGACTAGAAGCCCTGAAGCTTTCTTT	CASSLLPGTRSPEAFF
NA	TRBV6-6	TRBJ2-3	TGTGCCTCGTTCATGGGGGGAAAGAGATATTTT	CASFMGGKRYF
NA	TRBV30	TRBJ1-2	TGTGCCTGTAAGGGAGGGGAGGGTGGCTACACCTTC	CACKGGEGGYTF
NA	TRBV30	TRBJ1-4	TGTGCCTGGAATCCGATACCTTCGGGAGAAAAACTGTTTTTT	CAWNPIPSGEKLFF
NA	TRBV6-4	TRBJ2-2	TGTGCCAGCAGTGACTCTAGCGACACCGGGGAGCTGTTTTTT	CASSDSSDTGELFF
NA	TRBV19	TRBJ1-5	TGTGCCAGTAGTACAGGGAATAGAATTAGAGGCAATCAGCCCCAGCATTTT	CASSTGNRIRGNQPQHF
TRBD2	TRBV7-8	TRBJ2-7	TGTGCCAGCAGCTTTTTAGCGGGAGGGCGCCGCCACCACGAGCAGTACTTC	CASSFLAGGRRHHEQYF
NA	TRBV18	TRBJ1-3	TGTGCCAGCTCACCAGCAGGGGATATGGGAAACACCATATATTTT	CASSPAGDMGNTIYF